These 9 T cell receptor beta chains were all obtained from the same sample, sequenced in a study of shared T cell receptors in the human thymus. Some clones are missing from TCRdb's copy, which holds only in-frame ones; the method was immunoSEQ multiplex PCR. The sample includes about 730,000 clones, approximately 83% of them seen just once. These data were likewise used in another study, on human thymus T cells.

Source material: thymocytes. The receptors here all came from a girl under three years old with a congenital heart defect.

The genes are TRBV21-1 and TRBJ1-6; TRBD1 reflects the table's D call only, with no check against the DNA. TRBV21-1 is a pseudogene locus. The CDR3 runs 16 residues. The CDR3 nucleotides are TGTGCCAGCAGCAAAGAAGGCCCAGGCGCATATTCACCCCTCCACTTT. Its translation is CASSKEGPGAYSPLHF.

This sequence joins TRBV27 and TRBJ1-5; D may be TRBD1 (5 bases). The CDR3 is made up of 16 amino acids. Per germline, CDR1 MNHEY and CDR2 SMNVEV (reference sequence). Trimming shortened V by 5 bases and J by 0 bases, and 14 bases separated the two germline ends. The DNA of the CDR3 is TGTGCCAGCAGTGGCGGTTGGGGGGATAGCAATCAGCCCCAGCATTTT. Translation: CASSGGWGDSNQPQHF.

This chain uses TRBV19 with TRBJ1-6; 7 nucleotides line up with TRBD1. Looked up from germline, CDR1 is LNHDA and CDR2 is SQIVND (reference sequence). The CDR3 has 16 residues. V gave up 3 bases and J gave up 12 bases; unmatched junction bases: 14. Here the CDR3 DNA reads TGTGCCAGTAGTATTAATACCCCTCGACAGGGAATACCCCTCCACTTT. Translation: CASSINTPRQGIPLHF.

V is TRBV7-9 and J is TRBJ1-6; 7 nucleotides align to TRBD1. The CDR3 length is 16 residues. CDR1 and CDR2 (germline): SEHNR, FQNEAQ (reference sequence). The J segment lost 8 bases and the V segment lost 4 bases, leaving 11 bases of the junction unmatched. CDR3 sequence: CASSSERTGSHSPLHF. In DNA, the CDR3 is TGTGCCAGCAGCTCCGAGAGGACAGGTAGCCATTCACCCCTCCACTTT.

The chain joins TRBV18 to TRBJ1-1; 8 positions match TRBD1. From germline, CDR1 is KGHSH and CDR2 LQKENI. V was clipped by 4 bases and J by 0 bases; unmatched bases: 10. The CDR3 sequence is 17 residues long. The CDR3 reads CASSQENGTGLNTEAFF. The CDR3 DNA follows: TGTGCCAGCTCACAGGAAAACGGGACAGGCTTGAACACTGAAGCTTTCTTT.

This chain connects TRBV15 to TRBJ1-2; weak D call: TRBD1 (6 bases). Trimming shortened V by 3 bases and J by 3 bases, and 11 bases separated the two germline ends. Germline values: CDR1 LNHNV, CDR2 YYDKDF (reference sequence). The CDR3 is made up of 14 amino acids. Here the CDR3 reads CATSRRGLYYGYTF. In nucleotides, the CDR3 is TGTGCCACCAGCAGGAGGGGGTTGTACTATGGCTACACCTTC.

This clone was counted a single time. This rearrangement joins TRBV11-2 to TRBJ1-1, with 9 bases lining up with TRBD1. The length of the CDR3 is 14 residues. Germline V gene lookup returns CDR1 SGHAT and CDR2 FQNNGV. V dropped 4 bases and J dropped 11; count of bases not matched to a gene: 11. Written as DNA, the CDR3 is TGTGCCAGCAGCTCAGATGGGACAGGGATGGTCGCTTTCTTT. This gives the protein CASSSDGTGMVAFF. The variable domain in full, completed from reference TRBV11-2 and TRBJ1-1, reads EAGVAQSPRYKIIEKRQSVAFWCNPISGHATLYWYQQILGQGPKLLIQFQNNGVVDDSQLPKDRFSAERLKGVDSTLKIQPAKLEDSAVYLCASSSDGTGMVAFFGQGTRLTVV.

The chain couples TRBV6-5 to TRBJ1-3; possible D gene TRBD1, 6 bases. CDR1 is MNHEY and CDR2 is SVGAGI in the germline V gene. The length of the CDR3 is 15 residues. Trimming took 5 bases from V and 0 from J, leaving 11 bases between them. The CDR3 DNA follows: TGTGCCAGCAGTCGACAGGCCAGCTCTGGAAACACCATATATTTT. Encoded protein: CASSRQASSGNTIYF.

The V gene is TRBV27, the J gene TRBJ2-5; 7 positions match TRBD2. Trimming cost V 6 bases and J 4 bases; bases outside gene matches: 20. Looked up from germline, CDR1 is MNHEY and CDR2 is SMNVEV (reference sequence). The CDR3 spans 18 residues. CDR3 loop: CASSHLRRGGEGTETQYF. The CDR3 DNA reads TGTGCCAGCAGCCACCTGCGTCGGGGCGGGGAGGGGACAGAGACCCAGTACTTC.